These T cell receptor beta chains were read from a single sample in a study of blood T cells in healthy people across ages. Via MiXCR, TCRdb re-called the 5' RACE reads, giving one row per CDR3 protein. The data show roughly 1,700,000 distinct CDR3 sequences, about 30% seen once. Sequenced sample: blood. The receptors shown here come from a woman under 40 in good health. Each CDR3 is given with its conserved first and last residue. A D gene is named only where the DNA matches it firmly. Clone size, where shown, is once, few, many, or a class for clones that have expanded.

>TRBV20-1|TRBD1|TRBJ1-2|NA
TGCAGTGCTAGTGTGCTAACAGGGGCCCTAGGGTATGGCTACACCTTC
CSASVLTGALGYGYTF
>TRBV5-5|NA|TRBJ2-5|few
TGTGCCAGCAGCTGGGCCGGAGCCCAAGAGACCCAGTACTTC
CASSWAGAQETQYF
>TRBV5-1|TRBD1|TRBJ2-5|few
TGCGCCAGCAGCTCCGACGCGGGACAGGGGGCAAGGCAGTACTTC
CASSSDAGQGARQYF
>TRBV29-1|NA|TRBJ1-2|few
TGCAGCGCCCTTCACACGGACCTTAACTATGGCTACACCTTC
CSALHTDLNYGYTF
>TRBV5-1|NA|TRBJ1-2|few
TGCGCCAGCAGCTTGGATCGCGACAGGCCGAGAGGCTACACCTTC
CASSLDRDRPRGYTF
>TRBV7-2|TRBD2|TRBJ2-1|many
TGTGCCAGCAGCTTTAGCGGGAGGGCCTACAATGAGCAGTTCTTC
CASSFSGRAYNEQFF
>TRBV20-1|NA|TRBJ2-1|NA
TGCAGTGCTAGAGCCGGCGGGGATTACAATGAGCAGTTCTTC
CSARAGGDYNEQFF
>TRBV5-1|TRBD2|TRBJ2-5|few
TGCGCCAGCAGCTTGGTCCTAGCGGGGAGAGAGACCCAGTACTTC
CASSLVLAGRETQYF
>TRBV10-3|NA|TRBJ2-7|many
TGTGCCATCAGTGTACAGCTTGGACTACACTACGTGCAGTACTTC
CAISVQLGLHYVQYF
>TRBV20-1|TRBD2|TRBJ2-1|NA
TGCAGTGCTAGAGATTTAGGTAGCGGGACTTATGAGCAGTTCTTC
CSARDLGSGTYEQFF
>TRBV24-1|NA|TRBJ2-1|NA
TGTGCCACCAGTGGGGGGGGGAGACAGGGGAACTACGAGCAGTTCTTC
CATSGGGRQGNYEQFF
>TRBV7-9|NA|TRBJ2-7|NA
TGTGCCAGCAGCCCTGGGGGGTCTTTCCACGAGCAGTACTTC
CASSPGGSFHEQYF
>TRBV19|NA|TRBJ2-1|NA
TGTGCCAGTAGTACACGCGCGGGGCGAGGCAATGAGCAGTTCTTC
CASSTRAGRGNEQFF
>TRBV6-1|NA|TRBJ2-3|NA
TGTGCCAGCAGTGAATTGTTAAGGGGGAGCACTGGGGTCCCAGATACGCAGTATTTT
CASSELLRGSTGVPDTQYF
>TRBV5-5|NA|TRBJ1-1|NA
TGTGCCAGCTTTCCCATGAACACTGAAGCTTTCTTT
CASFPMNTEAFF
>TRBV7-2|NA|TRBJ2-5|NA
TGTGCCAGTCAAGGTGGCAGGTACAAAGAGACCCAGTACTTC
CASQGGRYKETQYF
>TRBV28|NA|TRBJ2-7|NA
TGTGCCAGCAGTTCCGGGCCCTACGGCGAGCAGTACTTC
CASSSGPYGEQYF
>TRBV12-3/TRBV12-4|NA|TRBJ2-7|few
TGTGCCAGCAGTTATTGGGACCGGGATCCCTACGAGCAGTACTTC
CASSYWDRDPYEQYF
>TRBV29-1|TRBD2|TRBJ2-2|few
TGCAGCGTCCGCGGTTCTGGCGGGAGAAACACCGGGGAGCTGTTTTTT
CSVRGSGGRNTGELFF
>TRBV20-1|TRBD2|TRBJ2-7|NA
TGCAGTGCTAGGGGACTAGCGGGGACTTACTCCTACGAGCAGTACTTC
CSARGLAGTYSYEQYF
>TRBV12-3/TRBV12-4|TRBD2|TRBJ2-5|few
TGTGCCAGCAGCTCCGGGACTAGCGGGAGGGCCGGAGAGACCCAGTACTTC
CASSSGTSGRAGETQYF
>TRBV7-2|NA|TRBJ2-5|many
TGTGCCAGCAATATGGCGGGCCAAGAGACCCAGTACTTC
CASNMAGQETQYF
>TRBV12-3/TRBV12-4|NA|TRBJ1-3|NA
TGTGCCAGCAGTTTTTGGACAGCATCCGGAAACACCATATATTTT
CASSFWTASGNTIYF
>TRBV5-1|TRBD1|TRBJ2-6|NA
TGCGCCAGCAGCTGGGACAGATCTGGGGCCAACGTCCTGACTTTC
CASSWDRSGANVLTF
>TRBV12-3/TRBV12-4|TRBD2|TRBJ2-7|NA
TGTGCCAGCAGTTTTGCGGCTAGCGGGAGGAGCTCCTACGAGCAGTACTTC
CASSFAASGRSSYEQYF
>TRBV2|TRBD1|TRBJ2-1|few
TGTGCCAGCAGTGTGACAGGGGAGGCCTTCAATGAGCAGTTCTTC
CASSVTGEAFNEQFF
>TRBV7-2|NA|TRBJ2-2|few
TGTGCCAGTAGCTCTAGCCCGAACACCGGGGAGCTGTTTTTT
CASSSSPNTGELFF
>TRBV19|NA|TRBJ2-1|few
TGTGCCAGTGAGAGGGCAGGGAACTACAATGAGCAGTTCTTC
CASERAGNYNEQFF
>TRBV9|NA|TRBJ2-5|few
TGTGCCAGCAGCCGGGCCTCTGCTTTGGAGCAGTACTTC
CASSRASALEQYF
>TRBV29-1|NA|TRBJ2-3|many
TGCAGCGCCGTCCGTCCTTATAGCACAGATACGCAGTATTTT
CSAVRPYSTDTQYF
>TRBV10-3|NA|TRBJ2-5|many
TGTGCCATCAGTGAGTTGGAGAGGGAGACCCAGTACTTC
CAISELERETQYF
>TRBV7-2|TRBD2|TRBJ2-3|NA
TGTGCCAGCAGCGGAGCTAGCGGCTACACAGATACGCAGTATTTT
CASSGASGYTDTQYF
>TRBV5-1|NA|TRBJ2-1|NA
TGCGCCAGCAGCTTGGGCGGGGTGGGAACATACAATGAGCAGTTCTTC
CASSLGGVGTYNEQFF
>TRBV5-1|NA|TRBJ1-1|few
TGCGCCAGCAGCCCAACCTCAGGAAACACTGAAGCTTTCTTT
CASSPTSGNTEAFF
>TRBV11-2|NA|TRBJ2-7|many
TGTGCCAGCAGCTTAGGAAGGGGGAACGAGCAGTACTTC
CASSLGRGNEQYF
>TRBV6-1|NA|TRBJ1-2|NA
TGTGCCAGCAGGATGACAGAGGACTATGGCTACACCTTC
CASRMTEDYGYTF
>TRBV15|NA|TRBJ2-5|few
TGTGCCACCAGCGCCGACAAAATGTACCAAGAGACCCAGTACTTC
CATSADKMYQETQYF
>TRBV20-1|NA|TRBJ2-1|many
TGCAGTGCGCCGTCAAACGAAGGAGGTAATGAGCAGTTCTTC
CSAPSNEGGNEQFF
>TRBV24-1|NA|TRBJ1-2|few
TGTGCCACCAGTGGAAGTTCCTATGGCTACACCTTC
CATSGSSYGYTF
>TRBV28|NA|TRBJ2-7|few
TGTGCCAGCAGTGGGGACGGAAGCTCCTACGAGCAGTACTTC
CASSGDGSSYEQYF
>TRBV6-2/TRBV6-3|TRBD1|TRBJ2-6|NA
TGTGCCAGCAGTTATTGGACAGGGGGCGCTTCTGGGGCCAACGTCCGGACTTTC
CASSYWTGGASGANVRTF
>TRBV10-3|NA|TRBJ2-1|NA
TGTGCCACATCGGTAGAACTCGGTGAGCAGTTCTTC
CATSVELGEQFF
>TRBV5-1|NA|TRBJ2-7|many
TGCGCCAGCAGCTGGGACTTCCACTCCTACGAGCAGTACTTC
CASSWDFHSYEQYF
>TRBV12-3/TRBV12-4|TRBD2|TRBJ2-7|NA
TGTGCCAGCAGTTTAGTGAGACTAGCGGGAGACAACTCCTACGAGCAGTACTTC
CASSLVRLAGDNSYEQYF
>TRBV7-3|NA|TRBJ2-1|NA
TGTGCCAGCAGCTTAGGGTACACACGCAATGAGCAGTTCTTC
CASSLGYTRNEQFF
>TRBV7-2|NA|TRBJ2-1|NA
TGTGCCGGCAGCCCTGAGACCCTTGTAAATGAGCAGTTCTTC
CAGSPETLVNEQFF
>TRBV29-1|TRBD2|TRBJ2-3|few
TGCAGCGTTGAAGACGGGACTAGCGGGGGGGTCACAGATACGCAGTATTTT
CSVEDGTSGGVTDTQYF
>TRBV12-5|NA|TRBJ1-4|NA
TGTACTAGCAGCCGAGAGGAAAAGGAAAAACTGTTTTTT
CTSSREEKEKLFF
>TRBV13|TRBD1|TRBJ1-4|NA
TGTGCCAGCAGCTTAAGTGTCCCAGGGGGTGAAAAACTGTTTTTT
CASSLSVPGGEKLFF
>TRBV7-2|NA|TRBJ1-2|NA
TGTGCCAGCACCCCAGGTCACCGTGAAGCTGGCTACACCTTC
CASTPGHREAGYTF
>TRBV6-1|NA|TRBJ2-1|NA
TGTGCCAGCAGAGACGCTGCCCCGTTGGCTGAGCAGTTCTTC
CASRDAAPLAEQFF
>TRBV9|NA|TRBJ2-6|few
TGTGCCAGCAGCGTAGAGGCAGGAAGGGTCTCTGGGGCCAACGTCCTGACTTTC
CASSVEAGRVSGANVLTF
>TRBV28|TRBD1|TRBJ2-3|few
TGTGCCAGCACCACGCGACAGGGAAGTGGGTATTTT
CASTTRQGSGYF
>TRBV5-1|NA|TRBJ2-3|few
TGCGCCAGCAGCTTGGGACTTTTGGGGGGCACAGATACGCAGTATTTT
CASSLGLLGGTDTQYF
>TRBV5-1|NA|TRBJ2-3|many
TGCGCCAGCAGGTTCACCCAGAAGCAGTATTTT
CASRFTQKQYF